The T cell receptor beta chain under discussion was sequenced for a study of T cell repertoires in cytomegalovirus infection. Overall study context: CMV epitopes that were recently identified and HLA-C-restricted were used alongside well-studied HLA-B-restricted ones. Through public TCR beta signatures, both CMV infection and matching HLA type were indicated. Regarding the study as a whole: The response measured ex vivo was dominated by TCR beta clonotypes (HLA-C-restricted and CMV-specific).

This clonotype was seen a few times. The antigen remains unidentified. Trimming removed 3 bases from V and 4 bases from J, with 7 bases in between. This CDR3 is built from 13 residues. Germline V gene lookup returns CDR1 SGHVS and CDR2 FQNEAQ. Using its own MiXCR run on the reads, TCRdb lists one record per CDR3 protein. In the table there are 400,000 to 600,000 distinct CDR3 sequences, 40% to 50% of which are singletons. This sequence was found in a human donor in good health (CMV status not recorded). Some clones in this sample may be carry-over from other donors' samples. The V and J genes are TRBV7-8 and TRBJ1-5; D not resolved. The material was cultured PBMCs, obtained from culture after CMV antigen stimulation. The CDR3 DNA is TGTGCCAGCAGCTTTAGGGCGAATCAGCCCCAGCATTTT. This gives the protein CASSFRANQPQHF.